The next 21 T cell receptor beta chains were all read from a single sample in a study of T cell responses to AZD1222 COVID-19 vaccine. Sequencing used immunoSEQ multiplex PCR; TCRdb keeps in-frame clones, though not all of them. The profile shows some 140,000 clones, over 85% of them singletons. Sequencing was performed on peripheral blood, taken on day 0 of AZD1222 vaccination. These receptors all stem from an adult in good health.

The J gene is TRBJ1-2, the V gene TRBV5-1; possibly TRBD1 for D (5 bases). Germline V gives CDR1 SGHRS, CDR2 YFSETQ. Deletions cut 5 bases from V and 0 bases from J, with 11 bases between. The CDR3 spans 14 residues. The CDR3 DNA sequence: TGCGCCAGCAGTAGTCAGGGAGCTAACTATGGCTACACCTTC. Amino acid sequence: CASSSQGANYGYTF.

This chain links TRBV3-1 (or the pseudogene TRBV3-2) with TRBJ2-5, with 7 bases matching TRBD2. J gave up 7 bases and V 3 bases, and 5 bases lay outside the gene matches. This CDR3 is 13 amino acids long. Germline values: CDR1 LGHDT, CDR2 YNNKEL (reference sequence). Written as DNA, the CDR3 is TGTGCCAGCAGCCACCGAGGGGAGGGGACCCAGTACTTC. Its protein product is CASSHRGEGTQYF.

V usage is TRBV19 and J usage is TRBJ1-2; D possibly corresponds to TRBD1 (6 bases). The germline V gene encodes CDR1 LNHDA and CDR2 SQIVND (reference sequence). Trimming pared 4 bases from V and 7 bases from J, leaving 10 bases between. This CDR3 comprises 12 residues. The chain's CDR3 is CASSRSGVGYTF. In DNA form, the CDR3 reads TGTGCCAGTAGTAGATCAGGGGTTGGCTACACCTTC.

The chain has TRBV3-1 (or the pseudogene TRBV3-2) and TRBJ1-5; D is possibly TRBD1 (5 bases). Germline V gene data show CDR1 as LGHDT and CDR2 as YNNKEL (reference sequence). This CDR3 spans 16 amino acids. V gave up 3 bases and J gave up 4 bases, with 16 bases separating them. The CDR3 sequence is CASSHGGKRSNQPQHF. Here the CDR3 DNA reads TGTGCCAGCAGCCACGGGGGGAAGAGGAGTAATCAGCCCCAGCATTTT.

This clone was counted between two and nine times. The chain's CDR3 is CSVEDRRGGSNYGYTF. The CDR3 DNA reads as TGCAGCGTTGAAGATCGTCGGGGGGGGAGCAACTATGGCTACACCTTC. This chain joins TRBV29-1 and TRBJ1-2, with D possibly TRBD1 on 5 matching bases. Deletions cut 0 bases from V and 2 bases from J, with 16 bases between. This CDR3 spans 16 amino acids. Germline-derived CDR1 and CDR2 are SQVTM and ANQGSEA.

V usage is TRBV15 and J usage is TRBJ1-6, with D hard to call. Germline-derived CDR1 and CDR2 are LNHNV and YYDKDF (reference sequence). Deletions cut 6 bases from V and 8 bases from J, with 11 bases between. The CDR3 sequence is 13 residues long. The CDR3 reads CATRAGRDSPLHF. The CDR3 DNA sequence: TGTGCCACCAGGGCCGGCCGGGATTCACCCCTCCACTTT.

The chain uses TRBV7-3 and TRBJ2-5; no clear D. Trimming removed 0 bases from V and 4 bases from J, with 6 bases in between. The CDR3 contains 13 residues. Germline V gene sequence: CDR1 SGHTA, CDR2 FQGTGA. The CDR3 nucleotides are TGTGCCAGCAGCTTAACGGTTCGAGAGACCCAGTACTTC. This codes for CASSLTVRETQYF.

V is TRBV7-2 and J is TRBJ2-3; tentative D call: TRBD1 (6 bases). V lost 8 bases and J 2 bases, leaving 23 bases between the germline ends. CDR3 length equals 17 residues. The germline V gene has CDR1 SGHTA and CDR2 FQGNSA. As DNA, the CDR3 is TGTGCCAGCGAAGGACAGACCTCAGGGTCCCTCACAGATACGCAGTATTTT. Protein product: CASEGQTSGSLTDTQYF.

This chain links TRBV9 with TRBJ2-1; D remains ambiguous. Germline V lookup: CDR1 SGDLS, CDR2 YYNGEE. The ends were cut back, 0 bases at V and 0 bases at J, with 4 bases in the middle. The CDR3 contains 14 residues. DNA for the CDR3: TGTGCCAGCAGCGTAGAGTTCTCCTACAATGAGCAGTTCTTC. This sequence encodes CASSVEFSYNEQFF.

The rearrangement uses TRBV5-1 and TRBJ1-1; D unresolved. Trimming removed 0 bases at V and 7 bases at J, with 22 bases between. Germline CDR1 reads SGHRS; CDR2 reads YFSETQ. The CDR3 spans 17 residues. This CDR3 reads CASSLVRVGLSPGEAFF. The CDR3 DNA sequence: TGCGCCAGCAGCTTGGTTCGGGTCGGGCTGTCGCCGGGTGAAGCTTTCTTT.

The count of this clone is one. The V and J genes are TRBV12-3 or TRBV12-4 and TRBJ1-5; D is unclear. This CDR3 has 12 amino acids. Trimming cost V 5 bases and J 5 bases, with 7 bases left between them. CDR3 DNA sequence: TGTGCCAGCAGTATCAGGCATCAGCCCCAGCATTTT. This codes for CASSIRHQPQHF.

The J gene is TRBJ1-2, the V gene TRBV4-2; TRBD1 is a possible D gene (6 bases). CDR1 and CDR2 from the germline V gene are LGHNA and YNFKEQ. The CDR3 contains 15 residues. Trimming took off 0 bases at V and 8 bases at J, with 16 bases between the two ends. Here the CDR3 reads CASSQEGRTALGYTF. The CDR3 bases are TGTGCCAGCAGCCAAGAAGGCCGGACAGCCCTGGGCTACACCTTC.

The chain combines TRBV4-3 with TRBJ1-2, with 8 bases matching TRBD1. Germline-derived CDR1 and CDR2 are LGHNA and YSLEER. The V gene end was trimmed by 0 bases and the J gene end by 5 bases; junction bases not matched to a gene: 2. The CDR3 has 14 amino acids. The CDR3 bases are TGCGCCAGCAGCCAAGATAACAGGGGGTATGGCTACACCTTC. Protein sequence: CASSQDNRGYGYTF.

This chain links TRBV30 with TRBJ1-1; tentative D call: TRBD1 (5 bases). This CDR3 region has 11 residues. V was shortened by 5 bases and J by 4 bases, with 8 bases between the two germline ends. Germline V gives CDR1 GTSNPN, CDR2 SVGIG (reference sequence). The CDR3 sequence: CAWFDSTEAFF. The DNA of the CDR3 is TGTGCCTGGTTCGACAGCACTGAAGCTTTCTTT.

This clone was seen once. The genes are TRBV7-3 and TRBJ2-3; tentative D call: TRBD2 (7 bases). From germline, CDR1 is SGHTA and CDR2 FQGTGA. The CDR3 is 15 amino acids. The V end lost 5 bases, the J end lost 1 base, and 13 bases lay between the germline ends. The CDR3 nucleotides read TGTGCCAGCAGCCCCGCGCGGGGGCGCACAGATACGCAGTATTTT. The encoded protein is CASSPARGRTDTQYF.

The chain links TRBV5-1 to TRBJ1-4; D gene ambiguous. Trimming removed 3 bases from V and 5 bases from J, with 8 bases in between. The CDR3 has 13 amino acids. The germline V gene encodes CDR1 SGHRS and CDR2 YFSETQ. The chain's CDR3 is CASSYEVNEKLFF. The CDR3, as DNA: TGCGCCAGCAGCTACGAGGTGAATGAAAAACTGTTTTTT.

The chain joins TRBV6-2 or TRBV6-3 to TRBJ2-1; 9 bases are shared with TRBD2. The V gene end was trimmed by 6 bases and the J gene end by 5 bases; junction bases not matched to a gene: 11. There are 16 residues in the CDR3. CDR1 is MNHEY and CDR2 is SVGEGT in the germline V gene. The CDR3 DNA reads as TGTGCCAGCAGCTTCTTAGCGGGAGTTTTCAACAATGAGCAGTTCTTC. As protein: CASSFLAGVFNNEQFF.

This chain uses TRBV27 with TRBJ2-7; D not certain. Germline values: CDR1 MNHEY, CDR2 SMNVEV (reference sequence). CDR3 length equals 14 residues. V lost 5 bases and J 1 base, leaving 12 bases between the germline ends. Written as DNA, the CDR3 is TGTGCCAGCAGTCCCTCCGTGGGTTCCTACGAGCAGTACTTC. Translated, it gives CASSPSVGSYEQYF.

The chain links TRBV2 to TRBJ1-1, with 8 bases matching TRBD1. J gave up 8 bases and V 7 bases, and 6 bases lay outside the gene matches. The CDR3 extends over 12 amino acids. Germline-derived CDR1 and CDR2 are SNHLY and FYNNEI. CDR3 region: CASTQQGGEAFF. CDR3 DNA: TGTGCCAGCACCCAACAGGGGGGGGAAGCTTTCTTT.

Only one count was recorded for this clone. The genes are TRBV14 and TRBJ1-4, with D unclear. V shed 4 bases and J shed 12 bases, with 12 bases lying between them. The germline V gene encodes CDR1 SGHDN and CDR2 FVKESK. The CDR3 runs to 12 residues. Here the CDR3 DNA reads TGTGCCAGCAGCCCGGGCCGGAGGGAACTGTTTTTT. It translates to CASSPGRRELFF.

This chain joins TRBV6-2 or TRBV6-3 and TRBJ1-2; D is perhaps TRBD1 (5 bases). There are 15 residues in the CDR3. From germline, CDR1 is MNHEY and CDR2 SVGEGT. The germline V and J ends were trimmed by 4 bases and 3 bases, with 15 bases remaining between them. The CDR3 is CASSWDRQTHYGYTF. DNA of the CDR3: TGTGCCAGCAGTTGGGACCGACAGACCCACTATGGCTACACCTTC.